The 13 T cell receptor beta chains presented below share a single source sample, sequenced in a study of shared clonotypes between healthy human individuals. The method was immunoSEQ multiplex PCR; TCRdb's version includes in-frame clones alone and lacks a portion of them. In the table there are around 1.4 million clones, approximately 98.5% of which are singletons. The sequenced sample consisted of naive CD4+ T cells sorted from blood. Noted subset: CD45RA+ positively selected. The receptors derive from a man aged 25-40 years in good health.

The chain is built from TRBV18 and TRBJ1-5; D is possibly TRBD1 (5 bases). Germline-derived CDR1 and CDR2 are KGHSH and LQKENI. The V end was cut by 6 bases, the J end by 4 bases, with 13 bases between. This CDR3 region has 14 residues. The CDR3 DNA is TGTGCCAGCTCTCAACAGGTGGGGAATCAGCCCCAGCATTTT. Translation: CASSQQVGNQPQHF. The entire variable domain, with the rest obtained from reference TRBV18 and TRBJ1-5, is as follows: NAGVMQNPRHLVRRRGQEARLRCSPMKGHSHVYWYRQLPEEGLKFMVYLQKENIIDESGMPKERFSAEFPKEGPSILRIQQVVRGDSAAYFCASSQQVGNQPQHFGDGTRLSIL.

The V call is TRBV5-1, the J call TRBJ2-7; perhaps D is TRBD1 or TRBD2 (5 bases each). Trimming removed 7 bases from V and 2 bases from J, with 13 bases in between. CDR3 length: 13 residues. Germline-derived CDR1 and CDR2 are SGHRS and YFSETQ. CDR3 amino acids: CASGPRGPYEQYF. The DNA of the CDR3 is TGCGCCAGCGGCCCGAGGGGCCCCTACGAGCAGTACTTC.

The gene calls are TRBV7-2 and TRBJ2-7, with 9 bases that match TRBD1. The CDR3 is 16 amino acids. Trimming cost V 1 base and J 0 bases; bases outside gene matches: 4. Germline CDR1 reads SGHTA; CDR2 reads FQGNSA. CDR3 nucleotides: TGTGCCAGCAGCTTAGAGGGACAGGGTAGCTCCTACGAGCAGTACTTC. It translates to CASSLEGQGSSYEQYF.

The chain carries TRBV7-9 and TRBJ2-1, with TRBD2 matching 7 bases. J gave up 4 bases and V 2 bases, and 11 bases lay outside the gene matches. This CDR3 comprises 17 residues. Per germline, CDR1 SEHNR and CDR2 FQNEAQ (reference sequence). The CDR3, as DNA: TGTGCCAGCAGCTTACAATCCGGACTAGTATGGTACAATGAGCAGTTCTTC. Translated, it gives CASSLQSGLVWYNEQFF.

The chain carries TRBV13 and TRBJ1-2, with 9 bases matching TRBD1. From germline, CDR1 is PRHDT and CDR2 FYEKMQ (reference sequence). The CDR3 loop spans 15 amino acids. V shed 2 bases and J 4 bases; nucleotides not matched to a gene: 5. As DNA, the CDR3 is TGTGCCAGCAGCTTAACAGGGGGCTGGGGCTATGGCTACACCTTC. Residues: CASSLTGGWGYGYTF.

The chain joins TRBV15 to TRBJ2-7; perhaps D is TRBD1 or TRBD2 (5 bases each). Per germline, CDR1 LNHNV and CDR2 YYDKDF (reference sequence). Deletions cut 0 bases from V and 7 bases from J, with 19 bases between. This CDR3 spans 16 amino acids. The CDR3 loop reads CATSREIGTGIREQYF. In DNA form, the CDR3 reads TGTGCCACCAGCAGAGAGATCGGGACGGGGATTCGGGAGCAGTACTTC.

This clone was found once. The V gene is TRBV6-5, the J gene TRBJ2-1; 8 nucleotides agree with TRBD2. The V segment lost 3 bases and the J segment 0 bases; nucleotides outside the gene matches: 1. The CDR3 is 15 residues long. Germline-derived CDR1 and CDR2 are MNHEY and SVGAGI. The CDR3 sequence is CASSYLAGSYNEQFF. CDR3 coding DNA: TGTGCCAGCAGTTATCTAGCGGGCTCCTACAATGAGCAGTTCTTC.

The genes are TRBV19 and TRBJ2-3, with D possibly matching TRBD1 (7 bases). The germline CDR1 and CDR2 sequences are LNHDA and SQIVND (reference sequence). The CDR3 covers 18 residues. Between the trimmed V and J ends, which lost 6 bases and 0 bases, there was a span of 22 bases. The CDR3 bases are TGTGCCAGTAGCAGGGGGGTAGTCGGCGGGACTAGCACAGATACGCAGTATTTT. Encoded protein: CASSRGVVGGTSTDTQYF.

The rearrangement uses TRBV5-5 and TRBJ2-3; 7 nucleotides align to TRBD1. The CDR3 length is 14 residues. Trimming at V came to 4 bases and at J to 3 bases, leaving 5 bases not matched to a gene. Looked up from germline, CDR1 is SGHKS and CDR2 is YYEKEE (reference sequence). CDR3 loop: CASSVRQGTDTQYF. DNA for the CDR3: TGTGCCAGCAGCGTACGACAGGGAACAGATACGCAGTATTTT.

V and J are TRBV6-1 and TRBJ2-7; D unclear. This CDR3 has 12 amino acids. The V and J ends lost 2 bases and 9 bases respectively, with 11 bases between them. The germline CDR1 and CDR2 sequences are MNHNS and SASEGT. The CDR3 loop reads CASSERETGQYF. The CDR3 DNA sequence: TGTGCCAGCAGTGAAAGGGAAACGGGGCAGTACTTC.

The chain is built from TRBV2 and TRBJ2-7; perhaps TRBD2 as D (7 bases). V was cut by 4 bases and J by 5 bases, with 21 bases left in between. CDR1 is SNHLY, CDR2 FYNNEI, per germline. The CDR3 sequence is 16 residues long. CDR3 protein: CASSGAPGGAANEQYF. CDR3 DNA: TGTGCCAGCAGTGGTGCCCCGGGGGGCGCAGCCAACGAGCAGTACTTC. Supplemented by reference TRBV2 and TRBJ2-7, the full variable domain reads EPEVTQTPSHQVTQMGQEVILRCVPISNHLYFYWYRQILGQKVEFLVSFYNNEISEKSEIFDDQFSVERPDGSNFTLKIRSTKLEDSAMYFCASSGAPGGAANEQYFGPGTRLTVT.

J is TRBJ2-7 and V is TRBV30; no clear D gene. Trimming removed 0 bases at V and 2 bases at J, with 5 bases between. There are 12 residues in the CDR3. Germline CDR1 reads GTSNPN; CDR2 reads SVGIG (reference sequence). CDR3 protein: CAWSVFTYEQYF. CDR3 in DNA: TGTGCCTGGAGTGTATTCACCTACGAGCAGTACTTC.

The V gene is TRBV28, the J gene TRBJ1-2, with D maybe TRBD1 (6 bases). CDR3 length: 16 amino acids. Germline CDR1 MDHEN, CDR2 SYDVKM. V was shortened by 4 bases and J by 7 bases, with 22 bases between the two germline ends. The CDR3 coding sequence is TGTGCCAGCAGTTCAACCCTGGACAGCCTGTTTGGTGGCTACACCTTC. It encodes CASSSTLDSLFGGYTF.